This entry features one T cell receptor (beta chain) sequence. Its antigen is currently not known. Within one base of it there is no much larger clone, and no base qualities were kept. Library prep was done by the immunoSEQ multiplex PCR assay. TCRdb retrieved this table from immuneACCESS and kept in-frame rearrangements only. Not all clones are present; in checked studies, unresolved V genes account for under half, and no reason is known for the remainder. The sample profile shows about 94,000 clones; almost 96% of them were found once. 0.2% to 0.25% of the sample lies in the top ten. The sample belongs to a study of technical replicates of blood from four donors (dated by TCRdb to the late 2010s). CDR1 MDHEN and CDR2 SYDVKM are derived from the germline V gene. The CDR3 holds 17 amino acids from the cysteine to the phenylalanine. The CDR3 DNA has 51 bases and is translated from base 1. V loses 8 bases of germline sequence and J loses 0 bases, and the interval between the two ends is 17 bases.

The sequence links TRBV28 to TRBJ2-6; no D gene can be assigned with confidence. The receptor's source is a human donor in good health. What was sequenced was T cells isolated from PBMCs. The CDR3 protein: CASGWSPLPSGANVLTF. In nucleotides, the sequence is TGTGCCAGCGGGTGGAGTCCTCTCCCCTCTGGGGCCAACGTCCTGACTTTC.